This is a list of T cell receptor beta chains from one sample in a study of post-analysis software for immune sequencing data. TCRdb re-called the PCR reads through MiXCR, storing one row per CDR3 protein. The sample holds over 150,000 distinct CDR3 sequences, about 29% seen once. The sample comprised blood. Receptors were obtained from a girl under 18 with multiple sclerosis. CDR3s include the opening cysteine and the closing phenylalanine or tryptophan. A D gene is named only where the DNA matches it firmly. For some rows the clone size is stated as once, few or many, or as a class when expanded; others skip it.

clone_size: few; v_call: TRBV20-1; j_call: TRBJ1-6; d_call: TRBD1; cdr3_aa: CSAREGQTLNSPLHF; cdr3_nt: TGCAGTGCTAGGGAGGGACAGACACTTAATTCACCCCTCCACTTT
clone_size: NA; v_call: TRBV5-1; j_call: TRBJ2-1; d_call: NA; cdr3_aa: CASSFFSGSRDSYNEQFF; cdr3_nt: TGCGCCAGCAGCTTTTTTTCGGGGTCGCGAGATTCCTACAATGAGCAGTTCTTC
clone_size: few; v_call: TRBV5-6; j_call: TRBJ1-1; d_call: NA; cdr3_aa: CASSLTGSTEAFF; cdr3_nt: TGTGCCAGCAGCTTAACAGGGAGCACTGAAGCTTTCTTT
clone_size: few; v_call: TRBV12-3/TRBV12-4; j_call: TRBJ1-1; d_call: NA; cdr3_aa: CASSLRVNTEAFF; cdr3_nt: TGTGCCAGCAGTCTGAGGGTGAACACTGAAGCTTTCTTT
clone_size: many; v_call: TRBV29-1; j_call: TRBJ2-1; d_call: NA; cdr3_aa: CSVEYSGWVDNEQFF; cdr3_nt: TGCAGCGTTGAATATTCAGGGTGGGTGGACAATGAGCAGTTCTTC
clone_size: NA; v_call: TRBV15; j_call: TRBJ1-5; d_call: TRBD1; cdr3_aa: CATSRDQGARSNQPQHF; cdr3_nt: TGTGCCACCAGCAGAGACCAGGGGGCGCGTAGCAATCAGCCCCAGCATTTT
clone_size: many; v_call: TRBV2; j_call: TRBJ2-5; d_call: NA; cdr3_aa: CAINARETQYF; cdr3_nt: TGTGCCATCAACGCGAGGGAGACCCAGTACTTC
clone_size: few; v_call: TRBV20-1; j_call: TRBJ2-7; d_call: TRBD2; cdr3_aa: CSARDPLAGGEGTYEQYF; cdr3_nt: TGCAGTGCTAGAGATCCGCTAGCGGGAGGGGAAGGAACCTACGAGCAGTACTTC
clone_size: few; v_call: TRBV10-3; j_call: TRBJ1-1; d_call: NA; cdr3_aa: CAISEAGGSTEAFF; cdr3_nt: TGTGCCATCAGTGAGGCGGGGGGTAGCACTGAAGCTTTCTTT
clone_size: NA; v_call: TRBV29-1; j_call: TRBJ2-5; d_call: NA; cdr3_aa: CSVTQGFKGETQYF; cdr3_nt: TGCAGCGTTACCCAGGGTTTTAAAGGAGAGACCCAGTACTTC
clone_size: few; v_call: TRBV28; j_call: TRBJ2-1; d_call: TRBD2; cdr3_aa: CASSSPAGGYNEQFF; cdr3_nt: TGTGCCAGCAGTTCCCCAGCGGGGGGGTACAATGAGCAGTTCTTC
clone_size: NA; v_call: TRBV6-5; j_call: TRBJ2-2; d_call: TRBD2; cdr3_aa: CASSFTVRGLAGWLGELFF; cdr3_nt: TGTGCCAGCAGTTTCACCGTTCGGGGGCTAGCGGGATGGCTCGGGGAGCTGTTTTTT
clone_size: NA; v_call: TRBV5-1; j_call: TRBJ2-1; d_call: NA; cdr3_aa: CASSFRDRPGNEQFF; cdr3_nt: TGCGCCAGCAGCTTCCGGGACCGCCCGGGGAATGAGCAGTTCTTC
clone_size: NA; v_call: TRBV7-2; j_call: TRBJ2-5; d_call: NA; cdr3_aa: CASSNTQELQETQYF; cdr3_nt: TGTGCCAGCAGCAACACGCAGGAACTCCAAGAGACCCAGTACTTC
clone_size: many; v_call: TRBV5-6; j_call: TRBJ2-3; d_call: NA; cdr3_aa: CASSFILDTQYF; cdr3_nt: TGTGCCAGCAGTTTCATACTCGATACGCAGTATTTT
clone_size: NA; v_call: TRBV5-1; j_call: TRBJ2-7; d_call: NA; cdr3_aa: CASSFMGAYEQYF; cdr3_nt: TGCGCCAGCAGCTTTATGGGAGCGTACGAGCAGTACTTC
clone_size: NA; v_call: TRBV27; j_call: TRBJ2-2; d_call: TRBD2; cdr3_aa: CASSSGRAGTGELFF; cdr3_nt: TGTGCCAGCAGTTCCGGGAGAGCGGGGACCGGGGAGCTGTTTTTT
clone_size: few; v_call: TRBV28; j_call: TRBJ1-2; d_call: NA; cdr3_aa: CASNYGYGYTF; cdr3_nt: TGTGCCAGCAATTACGGCTATGGCTACACCTTC
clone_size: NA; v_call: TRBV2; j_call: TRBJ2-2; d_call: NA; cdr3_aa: CASSEASLAPELFF; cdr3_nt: TGTGCCAGCAGTGAAGCGAGTCTAGCGCCGGAGCTGTTTTTT
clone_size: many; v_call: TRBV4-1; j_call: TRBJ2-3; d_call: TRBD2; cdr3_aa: CASSQGGGDTQYF; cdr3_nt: TGCGCCAGCAGCCAGGGGGGAGGGGATACGCAGTATTTT
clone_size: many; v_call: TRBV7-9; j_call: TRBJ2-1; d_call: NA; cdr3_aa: CASSLGDTCLNEQFF; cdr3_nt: TGTGCCAGCAGCTTGGGGGATACCTGCCTCAATGAGCAGTTCTTC
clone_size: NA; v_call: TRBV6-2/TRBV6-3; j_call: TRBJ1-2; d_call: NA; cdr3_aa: CASTKETGGYTF; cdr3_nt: TGTGCCAGCACCAAAGAGACGGGAGGATACACCTTC
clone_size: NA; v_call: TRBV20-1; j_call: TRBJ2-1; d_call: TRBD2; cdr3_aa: CSASGGGPAYNEQFF; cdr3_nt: TGCAGTGCCTCGGGGGGAGGGCCTGCCTACAATGAGCAGTTCTTC
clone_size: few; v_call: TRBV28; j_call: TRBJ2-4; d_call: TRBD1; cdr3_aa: CASSSQGADGVGKNIQYF; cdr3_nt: TGTGCCAGCAGTTCACAGGGGGCAGACGGGGTGGGCAAAAACATTCAGTACTTC
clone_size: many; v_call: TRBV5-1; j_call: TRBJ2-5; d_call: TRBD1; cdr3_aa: CASSPQGASQETQYF; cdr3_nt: TGCGCCAGCAGTCCACAGGGGGCAAGCCAAGAGACCCAGTACTTC
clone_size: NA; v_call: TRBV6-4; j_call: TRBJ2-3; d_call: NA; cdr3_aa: CASSDAGTDTQYF; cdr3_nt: TGTGCCAGCAGTGATGCGGGCACAGATACGCAGTATTTT
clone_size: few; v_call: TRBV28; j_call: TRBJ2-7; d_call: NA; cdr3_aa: CASRGGTEQYF; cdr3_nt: TGTGCCAGCCGAGGGGGGACCGAGCAGTACTTC
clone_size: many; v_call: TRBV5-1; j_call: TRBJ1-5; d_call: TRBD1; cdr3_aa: CASSSQQGGQPQHF; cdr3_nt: TGCGCCAGCAGCTCCCAACAGGGGGGTCAGCCCCAGCATTTT
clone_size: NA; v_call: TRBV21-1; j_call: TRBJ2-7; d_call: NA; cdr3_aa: CTSSKVLAGPYEQYF; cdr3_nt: TGTACCAGCAGCAAAGTCCTGGCAGGACCCTACGAGCAGTACTTC
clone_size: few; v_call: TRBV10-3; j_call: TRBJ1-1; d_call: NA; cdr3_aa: CAISEPLGQPNTEAFF; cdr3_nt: TGTGCCATCAGTGAGCCCTTGGGTCAGCCGAACACTGAAGCTTTCTTT
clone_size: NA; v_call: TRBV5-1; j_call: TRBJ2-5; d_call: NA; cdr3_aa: CASSLETKYQETQYF; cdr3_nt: TGCGCCAGCAGCTTGGAGACAAAGTACCAAGAGACCCAGTACTTC
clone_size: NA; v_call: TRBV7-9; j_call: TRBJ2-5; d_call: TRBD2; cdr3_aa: CASSLDPGGRFEETQYF; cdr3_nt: TGTGCCAGCAGCTTAGATCCTGGCGGGAGATTTGAAGAGACCCAGTACTTC
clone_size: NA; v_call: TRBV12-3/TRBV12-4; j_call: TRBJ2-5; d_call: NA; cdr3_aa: CASRSGETQYF; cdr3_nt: TGTGCCAGCAGGTCCGGGGAGACCCAGTACTTC
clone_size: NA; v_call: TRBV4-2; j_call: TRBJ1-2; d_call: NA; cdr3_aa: CASSQGLGEVNGYTF; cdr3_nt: TGTGCCAGCAGCCAAGGTTTAGGGGAAGTTAATGGCTACACCTTC
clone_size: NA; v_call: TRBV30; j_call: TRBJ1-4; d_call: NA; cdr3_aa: CAWSRGTLGEKLFF; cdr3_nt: TGTGCCTGGAGTCGGGGGACACTGGGAGAAAAACTGTTTTTT
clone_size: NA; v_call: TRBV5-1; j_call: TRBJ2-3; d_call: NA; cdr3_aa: CASSFGGISTDTQYF; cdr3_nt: TGCGCCAGCAGCTTTGGCGGGATTAGCACAGATACGCAGTATTTT
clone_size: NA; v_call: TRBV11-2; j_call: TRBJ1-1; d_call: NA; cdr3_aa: CASSQPSGTDTGAFF; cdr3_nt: TGTGCCAGCAGCCAACCATCAGGGACGGACACTGGAGCTTTCTTT
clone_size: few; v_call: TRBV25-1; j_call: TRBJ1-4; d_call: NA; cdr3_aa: CASSVAGANEKLFF; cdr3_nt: TGTGCCAGCAGCGTAGCTGGGGCTAATGAAAAACTGTTTTTT
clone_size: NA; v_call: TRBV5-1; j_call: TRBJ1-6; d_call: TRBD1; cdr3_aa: CASSLEGAYNSPLHF; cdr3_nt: TGCGCCAGCAGCTTGGAGGGGGCTTATAATTCACCCCTCCACTTT
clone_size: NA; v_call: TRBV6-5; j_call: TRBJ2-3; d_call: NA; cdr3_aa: CASSYPGQSPYF; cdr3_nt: TGTGCCAGCAGTTACCCAGGACAGTCGCCGTATTTT
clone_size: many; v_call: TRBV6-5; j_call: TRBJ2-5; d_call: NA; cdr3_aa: CASSYSLGMERETQYF; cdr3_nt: TGTGCCAGCAGTTACTCACTGGGTATGGAGAGGGAGACCCAGTACTTC